This T cell receptor (beta chain) was sequenced in a study of CD8 T cells in ankylosing spondylitis. Scientists made TCR beta libraries using quantitative 5'-RACE with molecular barcodes. One entry per CDR3 protein, called by TCRdb with MiXCR from the 5' RACE reads. The sample records about 64,000 distinct CDR3 sequences, approximately 6% being singletons. By share, this clonotype ranks as large. Its specificity is unknown. Per the germline V gene, CDR1 is SQVTM and CDR2 is ANQGSEA. V lost 5 bases and J 2 bases, leaving 7 bases between the germline ends. The CDR3 sequence is 12 residues long. Study outcomes and limitations: Enrichment of disease-linked clones was reportedly significant in matched ankylosing spondylitis synovial fluid. Ankylosing spondylitis blood appeared to be characterized by a TCR beta motif of eight highly homologous variants. Disease-linked clones were CD8+ and relatively rare in peripheral blood.

Sequences were obtained from synovial fluid, either unsorted or a sorted T cell fraction (not recorded which). The chain is built from TRBV29-1 and TRBJ2-4; D unclear. The sequence came from a male donor with ankylosing spondylitis. Here the CDR3 reads CSVRDPKNIQYF. The CDR3 DNA reads as TGCAGCGTTAGGGATCCCAAAAACATTCAGTACTTC.